This T cell receptor (beta chain) stems from a study of blood T cell repertoires in COVID-19. Study-level background: Sample material is recorded as cDNA or gDNA derived from T cells, B-cell-depleted T cells, or PBMCs.

CDR1 KGHDR and CDR2 SFDVKD come from the germline V gene. Trimming took 3 bases from V and 7 from J, leaving 12 bases between them. This CDR3 has 14 amino acids. Repertoires were generated with immunoSEQ multiplex PCR, while TCRdb's copy carries only in-frame clones and drops some. The sample records about 130,000 clones, 75% to 85% being singletons. This chain uses TRBV24-1 with TRBJ1-5, with a weak D call TRBD1 (5 bases). The receptor was isolated from a woman aged 70-85 years with COVID-19, enrolled during active disease. The sequenced sample was peripheral blood. The DNA for the CDR3 is TGTGCCACCAGTGATCCGTCCCGGGGGCAGCCCCAGCATTTT. Protein sequence: CATSDPSRGQPQHF.